The rows below give T cell receptor beta chains drawn from one sample of a study of PD-L1 blockade in urothelial cancer. Assay used: immunoSEQ multiplex PCR; TCRdb lists only in-frame clones, some missing. Among more than 90,000 clones listed, roughly 84% were seen once. The input for sequencing was PBMCs, taken around atezolizumab (anti-PD-L1) treatment. These receptors came from a man between 60 and 75 years old with urothelial cancer. CDR3s include the opening cysteine and the closing phenylalanine or tryptophan. A D gene is named only where the DNA matches it firmly. A row's size may be missing; if present it is once, few, many or a size class.

j_call d_call cdr3_length v_call clone_size cdr3_nt cdr3_aa
TRBJ1-4 NA 16 TRBV5-6 NA TGTGCCAGCAGCTCGGTGGGGGCCGCAACTAATGAAAAACTGTTTTTT CASSSVGAATNEKLFF
TRBJ1-6 NA 14 TRBV7-3 few TGTGCCAGCAGCTTCGGACAGCCGAATTCACCCCTCCACTTT CASSFGQPNSPLHF
TRBJ2-4 TRBD1 12 TRBV2 NA TGTGCCAGCAGTAGGACAGGGAACATTCAGTACTTC CASSRTGNIQYF
TRBJ2-7 NA 15 TRBV7-6 NA TGTGCCAGCAGCCCAGGGCGGCGGACGATCTACGAGCAGTACTTC CASSPGRRTIYEQYF
TRBJ2-7 TRBD2 17 TRBV5-1 NA TGCGCCAGCAGCTTGGCGACTAGCGGGAGCCCTTTGCACGAGCAGTACTTC CASSLATSGSPLHEQYF
TRBJ1-5 TRBD1 15 TRBV19 NA TGTGCCAGTAGTGTATCGACAGGGAGCAATCAGCCCCAGCATTTT CASSVSTGSNQPQHF
TRBJ2-3 NA 13 TRBV9 NA TGTGCCAGCAGCCCTTTCCTAGCAGATACGCAGTATTTT CASSPFLADTQYF
TRBJ1-3 NA 14 TRBV5-1 NA TGCGCCAGCAGCTTGGAGGGGGTCTCAAACACCATATATTTT CASSLEGVSNTIYF
TRBJ2-4 TRBD1 14 TRBV12-5 NA TGTGCTAGTGGCCTAGGGACAGATCAAAACATTCAGTACTTC CASGLGTDQNIQYF
TRBJ2-1 TRBD2 15 TRBV19 NA TGTGCCAGTAGTATGGGGACTAGCGGAGTCAATGAGCAGTTCTTC CASSMGTSGVNEQFF
TRBJ1-3 TRBD1 14 TRBV6-5 NA TGTGCCAGCAGTCGAGACAGGGGTGGAAACACCATATATTTT CASSRDRGGNTIYF
TRBJ1-6 TRBD1 15 TRBV4-1 NA TGCGCCAGCAGCCGCCTCCCAGGGGGTAATTCACCCCTCCACTTT CASSRLPGGNSPLHF
TRBJ2-3 NA 13 TRBV14 NA TGTGCCAGCAGCCAAGGTGCCGGAGATACGCAGTATTTT CASSQGAGDTQYF
TRBJ1-2 NA 13 TRBV10-1 NA TGCGCCAGCAATCGGACAGAATCGGGTGGCTACACCTTC CASNRTESGGYTF
TRBJ2-2 TRBD2 14 TRBV27 NA TGTGCCAGCAGTCCAGGACTAGCGGACGGGGAGCTGTTTTTT CASSPGLADGELFF
TRBJ2-7 NA 17 TRBV19 NA TGTGCCAGTAGTATTCTTGCGTCGCCTTCGGGGAACTACGAGCAGTACTTC CASSILASPSGNYEQYF
TRBJ1-1 NA 13 TRBV28 NA TGTGCCAGCAGAGTTAACGGAGGGACTGAAGCTTTCTTT CASRVNGGTEAFF
TRBJ2-3 NA 15 TRBV6-6 NA TGTGCCAGCAGACCTACAGGGTCTAGCACAGATACGCAGTATTTT CASRPTGSSTDTQYF
TRBJ2-1 TRBD1 16 TRBV5-6 NA TGTGCCAGCAGCTGGGACAGGGCGGCGGGTGGGAATGAGCAGTTCTTC CASSWDRAAGGNEQFF
TRBJ2-7 NA 14 TRBV19 NA TGTGCCAGTAGTCCTCCGGAGGGGACCTACGAGCAGTACTTC CASSPPEGTYEQYF
TRBJ1-1 TRBD1 15 TRBV12-5 NA TGTGCTAGTGGGCCCAGACAGGGAGGGAACACTGAAGCTTTCTTT CASGPRQGGNTEAFF
TRBJ2-2 TRBD2 17 TRBV7-9 NA TGTGCCAGCAGCCCCCTAGCGGGAGGTCTGAACACCGGGGAGCTGTTTTTT CASSPLAGGLNTGELFF
TRBJ2-1 NA 16 TRBV5-1 once TGCGCCAGCAGCTTGTATTCGGGAAGCTCCTACAATGAGCAGTTCTTC CASSLYSGSSYNEQFF
TRBJ1-5 NA 13 TRBV19 NA TGTGCCAGTAGTATATCAGGGAATCAGCCCCAGCATTTT CASSISGNQPQHF
TRBJ1-4 TRBD1 14 TRBV7-9 once TGTGCCAGCAGCTTGGACAGGGGGAATGAAAAACTGTTTTTT CASSLDRGNEKLFF
TRBJ2-4 TRBD1 10 TRBV2 NA TGTGCCAGCAGTGGGGACAGTCAGTACTTC CASSGDSQYF
TRBJ1-4 NA 14 TRBV9 once TGTGCCAGCAGCGTAGGGAGCATAAATGAAAAACTGTTTTTT CASSVGSINEKLFF
TRBJ2-5 NA 14 TRBV2 NA TGTGCCAGCAGTGAAATCCTCCTTGAAGAGACCCAGTACTTC CASSEILLEETQYF
TRBJ1-2 TRBD1 14 TRBV19 once TGTGCCAGTAGTGGACAGGGGTTAGGGTATGGCTACACCTTC CASSGQGLGYGYTF
TRBJ2-6 NA 15 TRBV7-9 NA TGTGCCAGCAGCCGCAGTCGGGGGGCCCAGAACGTCCTGACTTTC CASSRSRGAQNVLTF
TRBJ1-2 NA 14 TRBV7-2 NA TGTGCCAGCAGCTTAGGATTCGGACAGAATGGCTACACCTTC CASSLGFGQNGYTF
TRBJ1-2 TRBD1 16 TRBV11-3 NA TGTGCCAGCAGCCGGGGACAGGGAGTGTCTATCTATGGCTACACCTTC CASSRGQGVSIYGYTF
TRBJ2-7 TRBD1 11 TRBV5-6 NA TGTGCCAGCGGACAGGTTTACGAGCAGTACTTC CASGQVYEQYF
TRBJ1-4 NA 14 TRBV6-1 NA TGTGCCAGCAGTGAAAGGGGGAGACATGAAAAACTGTTTTTT CASSERGRHEKLFF
TRBJ1-2 NA 16 TRBV4-3 once TGCGCCAGCAGCCAAGATGAGGCTGTTGCAGGGCGCGGCTACACCTTC CASSQDEAVAGRGYTF
TRBJ2-3 NA 14 TRBV6-6 NA TGTGCCAGCAGCGCTGGCGGGGTAACAGATACGCAGTATTTT CASSAGGVTDTQYF
TRBJ2-3 NA 16 TRBV12-5 NA TGTGCTAGTGGTTCGCAGGGCGACTTATCCAAGGATACGCAGTATTTT CASGSQGDLSKDTQYF
TRBJ1-4 NA 13 TRBV18 NA TGTGCCAGCTCAATAGCCACTAATGAAAAACTGTTTTTT CASSIATNEKLFF
TRBJ2-3 TRBD2 16 TRBV11-2 NA TGTGCCAGCAGCTCCTTAGCGGGGGGGGGCACAGATACGCAGTATTTT CASSSLAGGGTDTQYF
TRBJ2-7 TRBD2 14 TRBV27 NA TGTGCCAGCAAATCCTGGACTAGCACCCTCGAGCAGTACTTC CASKSWTSTLEQYF
TRBJ2-3 TRBD2 16 TRBV25-1 NA TGTGCCAGCAGTGAATGGGCTAGCGGGGGCCCAGATACGCAGTATTTT CASSEWASGGPDTQYF
TRBJ2-2 NA 15 TRBV7-7 NA TGTGCCAGCAGCCCATCCGGGACATACACCGGGGAGCTGTTTTTT CASSPSGTYTGELFF
TRBJ1-1 NA 13 TRBV12-5 NA TGTGCTAGTGGTTTGTCACATGGAGAGAAGGCTTTCTTT CASGLSHGEKAFF
TRBJ1-1 NA 11 TRBV2 NA TGTGCCAGCATTCGGGGCACTGAAGCTTTCTTT CASIRGTEAFF
TRBJ1-5 TRBD1 16 TRBV28 NA TGTGCCAGCAGTGACCAGGGGGCCAGTTCTGGTCAGCCCCAGCATTTT CASSDQGASSGQPQHF
TRBJ1-2 NA 14 TRBV19 few TGTGCCAGTAGTACCCGGGGGGCCACCTATGGCTACACCTTC CASSTRGATYGYTF
TRBJ2-6 NA 16 TRBV6-6 NA TGTGCCAGCAGTCCTCCAGGGTACTCTGGGGCCAACGTCCTGACTTTC CASSPPGYSGANVLTF
TRBJ2-7 NA 14 TRBV2 once TGTGCCAGCAGGCGGGACTTTAGCTCCTACGAGCAGTACTTC CASRRDFSSYEQYF